This is a list of T cell receptor beta chains from one sample in a study of T cell responses to AZD1222 COVID-19 vaccine. This table comes from immunoSEQ multiplex PCR, and its TCRdb copy is limited to in-frame clones, with some not included. The sample has about 150,000 clones; 80% to 90% are singletons. Sequencing was performed on peripheral blood, taken 28 days after the second AZD1222 dose. The receptors stem from an adult who received the AZD1222 COVID-19 vaccine. CDR3s include the opening cysteine and the closing phenylalanine or tryptophan. A D gene is named only where the DNA matches it firmly.

d_call j_call v_call cdr3_aa
. TRBJ2-2 TRBV5-6 CASREGTFGELFF
. TRBJ2-7 TRBV5-6 CASSLVGGMEQYF
TRBD2 TRBJ2-7 TRBV4-3 CASSPLAGSSYEQYF
. TRBJ1-4 TRBV5-4 CASSSEITNEKLFF
. TRBJ2-1 TRBV5-1 CASSLVSRPYNEQFF
TRBD2 TRBJ2-1 TRBV13 CASSASGRPAHEQFF
. TRBJ1-4 TRBV7-2 CASSLFPGGTLFF
TRBD1 TRBJ2-7 TRBV7-3 CASTGQGYEQYF
TRBD2 TRBJ2-7 TRBV7-3 CASSLETSGRYEQYF
TRBD2 TRBJ2-1 TRBV27 CASSSGLGSYNEQFF
. TRBJ1-1 TRBV28 CASSSQKASDTGGTEAFF
. TRBJ2-3 TRBV9 CASSSGLSTDTQYF
. TRBJ2-1 TRBV11-3 CASSLAAGSQFF
. TRBJ2-3 TRBV28 CASKGIKRDTQYF
. TRBJ2-2 TRBV9 CASSAAADLLTGELFF
TRBD1 TRBJ1-2 TRBV29-1 CSVRQGTNYGYTF
. TRBJ1-3 TRBV5-1 CASRQGPGGNTIYF
TRBD1 TRBJ1-4 TRBV28 CASRRPGTGEEKLFF
. TRBJ2-5 TRBV30 CAWSPDSSRAQYF
. TRBJ1-1 TRBV28 CASSLIQANTEAFF